Sequencing of this TCR beta chain was carried out in a study of spatial heterogeneity in lung cancer. Overall study results and limits: Tumor mutation counts were tracked by expanded intratumoral alpha and beta TCR counts.

This clonotype was counted many times. Its matching antigen is unknown. Time point specified: sample taken at primary tumor resection. Donation came from some 72 patients with untreated early-stage non-small cell lung cancer. Unique molecular identifiers tagged every individual TCR cDNA molecule. TCRdb independently ran MiXCR on the 5' RACE reads; one entry per CDR3 protein. The profile shows roughly 16,000 distinct CDR3 sequences, approximately 6.2% of them singletons. The TCR comes from a male donor with early-stage non-small cell lung cancer. Sequences were derived from lung tumor tissue, sampled at surgery.

Here the CDR3 DNA reads TGTGCCAGCAGCCAAACGGACGGTCAGCCCCAGCATTTT. Protein product: CASSQTDGQPQHF. The chain carries TRBV7-9 and TRBJ1-5; D ambiguous. The length of the CDR3 is 13 residues. CDR1 is SEHNR, CDR2 FQNEAQ, per germline (reference sequence). The germline V and J ends were trimmed by 5 bases and 6 bases, with 11 bases remaining between them.